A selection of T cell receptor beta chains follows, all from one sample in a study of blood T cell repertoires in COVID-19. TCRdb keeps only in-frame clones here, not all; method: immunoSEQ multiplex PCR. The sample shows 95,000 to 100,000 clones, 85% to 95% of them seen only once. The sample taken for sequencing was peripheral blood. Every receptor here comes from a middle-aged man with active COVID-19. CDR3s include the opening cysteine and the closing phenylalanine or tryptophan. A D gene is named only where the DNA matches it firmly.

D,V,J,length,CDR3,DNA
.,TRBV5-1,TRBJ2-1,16,CASSFPTGSVNNEQFF,TGCGCCAGCAGCTTCCCTACCGGGAGCGTTAACAATGAGCAGTTCTTC
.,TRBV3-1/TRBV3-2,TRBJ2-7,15,CASSQVRGSSYEQYF,TGTGCCAGCAGCCAAGTCCGAGGGAGCTCCTACGAGCAGTACTTC
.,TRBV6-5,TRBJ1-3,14,CASSPPGSGNTIYF,TGTGCCAGCAGTCCGCCGGGGTCTGGAAACACCATATATTTT
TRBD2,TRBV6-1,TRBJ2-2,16,CASSDLGSGSVGELFF,TGTGCCAGCAGTGATCTCGGGAGCGGGAGTGTCGGGGAGCTGTTTTTT
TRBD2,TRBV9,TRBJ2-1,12,CASSPLAGEQFF,TGTGCCAGCAGCCCCCTAGCGGGTGAGCAGTTCTTC
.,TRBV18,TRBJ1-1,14,CASSSAESVTEAFF,TGTGCCAGCTCCTCCGCGGAGTCTGTCACTGAAGCTTTCTTT
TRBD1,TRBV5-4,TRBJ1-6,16,CASSLGLGGGESPLHF,TGTGCCAGCAGCTTGGGGCTCGGAGGGGGCGAATCACCCCTCCACTTT
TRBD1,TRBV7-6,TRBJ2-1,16,CASSLDNRGLYNEQFF,TGTGCCAGCAGCTTAGATAACAGGGGGCTTTACAATGAGCAGTTCTTC
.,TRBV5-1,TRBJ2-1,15,CASSSSSGTNNEQFF,TGCGCCAGCAGCTCCTCATCCGGGACAAACAATGAGCAGTTCTTC
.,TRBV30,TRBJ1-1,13,CAWSGQFLTEAFF,TGTGCCTGGAGTGGACAGTTCCTCACTGAAGCTTTCTTT
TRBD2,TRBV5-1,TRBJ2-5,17,CASSLGSGLGRKETQYF,TGCGCCAGCAGCCTGGGATCGGGACTAGGTCGGAAAGAGACCCAGTACTTC